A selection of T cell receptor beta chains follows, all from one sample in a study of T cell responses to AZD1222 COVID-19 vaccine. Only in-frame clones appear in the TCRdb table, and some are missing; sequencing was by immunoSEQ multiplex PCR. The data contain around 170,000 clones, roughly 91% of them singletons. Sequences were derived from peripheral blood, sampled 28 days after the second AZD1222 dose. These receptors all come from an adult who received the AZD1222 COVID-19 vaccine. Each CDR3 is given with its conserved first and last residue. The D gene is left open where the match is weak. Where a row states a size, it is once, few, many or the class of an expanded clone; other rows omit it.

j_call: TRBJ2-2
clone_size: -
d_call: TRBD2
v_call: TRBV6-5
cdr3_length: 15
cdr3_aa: CAIGTGGLNTGELFF
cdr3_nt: TGTGCCATCGGAACGGGGGGGCTGAACACCGGGGAGCTGTTTTTT

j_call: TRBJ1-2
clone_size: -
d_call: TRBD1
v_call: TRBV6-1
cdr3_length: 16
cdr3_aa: CASSDGQGALLGGYTF
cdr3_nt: TGTGCCAGCAGTGACGGACAGGGGGCCCTATTAGGTGGCTACACCTTC

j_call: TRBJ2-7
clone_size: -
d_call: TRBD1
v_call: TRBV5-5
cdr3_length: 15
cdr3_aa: CASSPGGTGAYEQYF
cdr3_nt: TGTGCCAGCTCCCCGGGCGGGACAGGGGCCTACGAGCAGTACTTC

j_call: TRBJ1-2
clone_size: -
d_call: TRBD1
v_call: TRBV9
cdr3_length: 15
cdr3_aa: CASSVGQQANYGYTF
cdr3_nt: TGTGCCAGCAGCGTGGGACAGCAAGCTAACTATGGCTACACCTTC

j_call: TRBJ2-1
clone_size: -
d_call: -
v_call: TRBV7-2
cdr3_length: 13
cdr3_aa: CASSFRRANEQFF
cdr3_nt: TGTGCCAGCAGCTTCCGCAGGGCGAATGAGCAGTTCTTC

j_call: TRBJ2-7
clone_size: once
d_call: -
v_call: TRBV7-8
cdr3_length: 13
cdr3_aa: CASSPRHDLEQYF
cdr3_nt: TGTGCCAGCAGCCCCCGACATGACCTCGAGCAGTACTTC

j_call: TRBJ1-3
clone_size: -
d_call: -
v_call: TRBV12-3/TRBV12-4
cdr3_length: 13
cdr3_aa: CASSSSQGNTIYF
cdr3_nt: TGTGCCAGCAGCTCCTCTCAGGGAAACACCATATATTTT

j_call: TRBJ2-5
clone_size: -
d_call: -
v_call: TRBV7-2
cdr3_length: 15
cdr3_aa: CASSLMAIKKETQYF
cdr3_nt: TGTGCCAGCAGCTTAATGGCCATTAAGAAAGAGACCCAGTACTTC

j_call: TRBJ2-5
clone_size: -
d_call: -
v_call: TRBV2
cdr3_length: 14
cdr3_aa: CASSEVTRSETQYF
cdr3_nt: TGTGCCAGCAGTGAAGTCACCCGTTCGGAGACCCAGTACTTC

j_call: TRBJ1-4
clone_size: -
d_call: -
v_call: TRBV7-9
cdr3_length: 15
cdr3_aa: CASSPRSATNEKLFF
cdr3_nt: TGTGCCAGCAGCCCACGAAGTGCAACTAATGAAAAACTGTTTTTT

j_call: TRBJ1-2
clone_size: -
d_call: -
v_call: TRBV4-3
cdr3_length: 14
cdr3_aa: CASSQVPDNYGYTF
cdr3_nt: TGCGCCAGCAGCCAAGTTCCCGATAACTATGGCTACACCTTC

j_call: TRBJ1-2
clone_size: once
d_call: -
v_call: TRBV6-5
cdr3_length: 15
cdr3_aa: CASSYAGVLGYGYTF
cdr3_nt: TGTGCCAGCAGTTACGCTGGGGTATTAGGCTATGGCTACACCTTC

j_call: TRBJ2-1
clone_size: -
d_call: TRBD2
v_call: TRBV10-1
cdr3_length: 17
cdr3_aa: CASSESGRLAGGAEQFF
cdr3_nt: TGCGCCAGCAGTGAGTCGGGTAGGCTAGCGGGAGGGGCTGAGCAGTTCTTC

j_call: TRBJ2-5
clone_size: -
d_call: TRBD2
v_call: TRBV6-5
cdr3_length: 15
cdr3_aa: CASSPTSGPGETQYF
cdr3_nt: TGTGCCAGCAGTCCTACTAGCGGACCTGGGGAGACCCAGTACTTC

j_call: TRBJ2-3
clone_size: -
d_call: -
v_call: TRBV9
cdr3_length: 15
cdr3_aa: CASSVWGRGTDTQYF
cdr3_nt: TGTGCCAGCAGCGTATGGGGTCGGGGCACAGATACGCAGTATTTT

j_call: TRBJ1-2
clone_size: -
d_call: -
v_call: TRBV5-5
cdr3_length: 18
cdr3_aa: CASSLLGGGARSGYGYTF
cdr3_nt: TGTGCCAGCAGCTTATTAGGAGGGGGGGCCCGATCAGGGTATGGCTACACCTTC

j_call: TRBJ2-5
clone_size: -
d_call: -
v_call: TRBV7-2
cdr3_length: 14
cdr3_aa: CASSPPPAGETQYF
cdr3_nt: TGTGCCAGCAGCCCCCCCCCAGCTGGGGAGACCCAGTACTTC

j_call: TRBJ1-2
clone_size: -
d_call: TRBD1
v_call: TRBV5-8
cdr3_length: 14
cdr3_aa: CASSQSQGVYGYTF
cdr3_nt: TGTGCCAGCAGTCAATCACAGGGGGTCTATGGCTACACCTTC

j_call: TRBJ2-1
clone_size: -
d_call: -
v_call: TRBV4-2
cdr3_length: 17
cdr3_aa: CASSPRAGGDTYNEQFF
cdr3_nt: TGTGCCAGCAGCCCCCGTGCGGGCGGGGACACCTACAATGAGCAGTTCTTC

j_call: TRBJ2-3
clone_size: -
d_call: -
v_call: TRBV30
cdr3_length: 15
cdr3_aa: CAWSVRGLVTDTQYF
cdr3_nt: TGTGCCTGGAGTGTAAGGGGTCTAGTCACAGATACGCAGTATTTT

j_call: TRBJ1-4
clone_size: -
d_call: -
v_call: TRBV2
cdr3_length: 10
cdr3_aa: CASSEGKLFF
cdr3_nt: TGTGCCAGCAGTGAGGGAAAACTGTTTTTT

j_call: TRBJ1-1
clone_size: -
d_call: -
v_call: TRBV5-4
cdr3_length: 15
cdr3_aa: CASSSGGWMNTEAFF
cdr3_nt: TGTGCCAGCAGCTCGGGGGGTTGGATGAACACTGAAGCTTTCTTT

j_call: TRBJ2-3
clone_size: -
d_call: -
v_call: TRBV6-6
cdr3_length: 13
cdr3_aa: CAICRAGTDTQYF
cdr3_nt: TGTGCGATTTGCCGGGCGGGCACAGATACGCAGTATTTT

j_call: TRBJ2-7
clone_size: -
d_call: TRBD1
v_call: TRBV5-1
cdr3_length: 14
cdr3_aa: CASSQNQGAYEQYF
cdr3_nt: TGCGCCAGCAGCCAAAACCAGGGGGCCTACGAGCAGTACTTC

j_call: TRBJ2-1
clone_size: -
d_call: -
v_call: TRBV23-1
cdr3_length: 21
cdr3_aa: CASSLGTHKGQEGNVYNEQFF
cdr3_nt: TGCGCCAGCAGTCTAGGGACACATAAGGGACAAGAAGGCAACGTGTACAATGAGCAGTTCTTC

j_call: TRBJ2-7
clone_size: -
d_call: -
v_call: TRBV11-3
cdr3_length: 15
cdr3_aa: CASSAMAGANYEQYF
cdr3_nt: TGTGCCAGCAGCGCCATGGCTGGGGCTAACTACGAGCAGTACTTC

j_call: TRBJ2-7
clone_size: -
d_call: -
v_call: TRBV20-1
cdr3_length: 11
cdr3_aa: CSATLGREQYF
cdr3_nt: TGCAGTGCCACGCTTGGGCGCGAGCAGTACTTC

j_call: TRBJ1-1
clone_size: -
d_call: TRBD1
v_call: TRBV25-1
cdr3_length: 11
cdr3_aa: CASTWDSEAFF
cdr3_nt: TGTGCCAGCACCTGGGACAGTGAAGCTTTCTTT

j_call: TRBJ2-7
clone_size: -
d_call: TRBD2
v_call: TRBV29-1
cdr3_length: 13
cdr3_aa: CSVRAGGVYEQYF
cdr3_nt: TGCAGCGTTCGAGCGGGAGGAGTTTACGAGCAGTACTTC

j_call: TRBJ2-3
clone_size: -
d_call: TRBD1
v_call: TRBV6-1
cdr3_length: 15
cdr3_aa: CASSEPGQGTDTQYF
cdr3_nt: TGTGCCAGCAGTGAACCGGGACAGGGTACAGATACGCAGTATTTT

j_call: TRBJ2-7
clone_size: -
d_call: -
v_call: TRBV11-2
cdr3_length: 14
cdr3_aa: CASSLRAPTYEQYF
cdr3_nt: TGTGCCAGCAGCCTCCGCGCACCTACCTACGAGCAGTACTTC

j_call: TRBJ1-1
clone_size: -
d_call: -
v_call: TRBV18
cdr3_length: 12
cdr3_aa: CASSPGATEAFF
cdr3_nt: TGTGCCAGCTCACCCGGTGCGACTGAAGCTTTCTTT

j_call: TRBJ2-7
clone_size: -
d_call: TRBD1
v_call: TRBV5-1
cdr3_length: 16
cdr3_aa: CASSLELTGNGDEQYF
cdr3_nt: TGCGCCAGCAGCTTGGAGTTGACAGGGAACGGGGACGAGCAGTACTTC

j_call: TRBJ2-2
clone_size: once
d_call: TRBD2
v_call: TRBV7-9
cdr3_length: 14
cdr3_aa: CASSLSGWTGELFF
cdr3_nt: TGTGCCAGCAGTCTTAGCGGGTGGACCGGGGAGCTGTTTTTT

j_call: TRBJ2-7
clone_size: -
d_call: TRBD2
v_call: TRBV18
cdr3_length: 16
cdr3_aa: CASSPPTSGSSYEQYF
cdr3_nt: TGTGCCAGCTCACCACCGACTAGCGGAAGCTCCTACGAGCAGTACTTC

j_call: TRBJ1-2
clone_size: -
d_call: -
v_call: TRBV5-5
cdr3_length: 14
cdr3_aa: CASSLPDSTYGYTF
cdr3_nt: TGTGCCAGCAGCTTGCCCGACAGCACCTATGGCTACACCTTC

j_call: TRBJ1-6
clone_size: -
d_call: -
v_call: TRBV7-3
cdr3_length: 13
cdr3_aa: CASSFSGNSPLHF
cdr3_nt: TGTGCCAGCAGTTTCTCGGGAAATTCACCCCTCCACTTT

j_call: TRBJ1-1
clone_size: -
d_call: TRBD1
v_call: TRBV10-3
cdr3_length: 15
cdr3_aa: CAISSTTGVQTEAFF
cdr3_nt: TGTGCCATCAGTTCGACCACAGGGGTACAAACTGAAGCTTTCTTT

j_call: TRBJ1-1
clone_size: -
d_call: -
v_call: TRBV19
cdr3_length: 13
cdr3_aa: CASKGQSYTEAFF
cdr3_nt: TGTGCCAGTAAAGGACAATCCTACACTGAAGCTTTCTTT

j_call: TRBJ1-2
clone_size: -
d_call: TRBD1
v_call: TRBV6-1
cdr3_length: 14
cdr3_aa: CASSEGQGIYGYTF
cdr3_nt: TGTGCCAGCAGTGAAGGACAGGGGATCTATGGCTACACCTTC

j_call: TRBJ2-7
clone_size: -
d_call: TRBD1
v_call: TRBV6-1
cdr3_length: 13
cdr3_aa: CASSSKDRGEQYF
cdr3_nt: TGTGCCAGCAGTTCGAAGGACAGGGGCGAGCAGTACTTC

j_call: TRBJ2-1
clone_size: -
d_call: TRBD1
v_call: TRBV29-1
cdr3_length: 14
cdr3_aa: CSVVQGANPYEQFF
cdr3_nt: TGCAGCGTTGTACAGGGGGCAAACCCCTATGAGCAGTTCTTC

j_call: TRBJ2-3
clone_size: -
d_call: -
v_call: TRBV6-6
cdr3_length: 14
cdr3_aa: CASSYSGAADTQYF
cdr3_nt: TGTGCCAGCAGTTACTCTGGGGCCGCAGATACGCAGTATTTT

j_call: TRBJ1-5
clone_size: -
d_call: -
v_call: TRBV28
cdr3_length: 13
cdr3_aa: CAVNSAAGKAQHF
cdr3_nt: TGTGCCGTAAATAGCGCCGCAGGGAAGGCCCAGCATTTT

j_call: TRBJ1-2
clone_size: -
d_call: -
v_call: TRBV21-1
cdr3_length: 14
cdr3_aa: CASMGQKTTYGYTF
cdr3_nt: TGTGCCAGCATGGGACAAAAAACCACCTATGGCTACACCTTC

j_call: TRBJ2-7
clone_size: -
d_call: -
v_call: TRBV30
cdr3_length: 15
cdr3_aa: CAWSHGAGALDEQYF
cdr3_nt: TGTGCCTGGAGTCATGGGGCAGGGGCTCTCGACGAGCAGTACTTC